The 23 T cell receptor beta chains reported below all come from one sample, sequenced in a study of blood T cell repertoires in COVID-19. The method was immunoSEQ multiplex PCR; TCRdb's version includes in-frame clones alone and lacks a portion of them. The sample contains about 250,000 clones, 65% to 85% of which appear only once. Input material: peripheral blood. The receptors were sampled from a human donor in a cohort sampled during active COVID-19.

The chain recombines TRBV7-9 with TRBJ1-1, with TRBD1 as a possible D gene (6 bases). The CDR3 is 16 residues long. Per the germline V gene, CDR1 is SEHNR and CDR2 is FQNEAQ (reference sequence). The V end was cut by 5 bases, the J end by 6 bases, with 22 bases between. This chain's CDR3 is CASSAVSRGGFAEAFF. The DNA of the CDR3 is TGTGCCAGCAGCGCGGTCAGCAGGGGAGGGTTCGCTGAAGCTTTCTTT.

This CDR3 reads CASSYVDRVNGYTF. CDR3 coding DNA: TGTGCCAGCAGTTACGTGGACAGGGTAAATGGCTACACCTTC. The chain joins TRBV6-2 or TRBV6-3 to TRBJ1-2, with 8 bases lining up with TRBD1. Germline V CDR1 and CDR2: MNHEY, SVGEGT. This CDR3 has 14 amino acids. V trimming: 2 bases; J trimming: 6 bases; junction bases outside the gene matches: 5.

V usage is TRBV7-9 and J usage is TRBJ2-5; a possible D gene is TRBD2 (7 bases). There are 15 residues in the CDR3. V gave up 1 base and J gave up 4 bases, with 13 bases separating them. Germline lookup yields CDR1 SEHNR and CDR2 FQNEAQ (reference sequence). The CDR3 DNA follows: TGTGCCAGCAGCTTAGGGGGAGGGGGACCAGAGACCCAGTACTTC. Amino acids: CASSLGGGGPETQYF. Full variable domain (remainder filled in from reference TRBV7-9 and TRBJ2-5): DTGVSQNPRHKITKRGQNVTFRCDPISEHNRLYWYRQTLGQGPEFLTYFQNEAQLEKSRLLSDRFSAERPKGSFSTLEIQRTEQGDSAMYLCASSLGGGGPETQYFGPGTRLLVL.

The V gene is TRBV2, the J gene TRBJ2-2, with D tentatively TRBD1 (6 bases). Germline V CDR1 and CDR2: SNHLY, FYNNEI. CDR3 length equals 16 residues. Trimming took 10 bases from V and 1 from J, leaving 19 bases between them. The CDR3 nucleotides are TGTGCCACCAAAAATGGGGGCGGTGTGAACACCGGGGAGCTGTTTTTT. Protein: CATKNGGGVNTGELFF.

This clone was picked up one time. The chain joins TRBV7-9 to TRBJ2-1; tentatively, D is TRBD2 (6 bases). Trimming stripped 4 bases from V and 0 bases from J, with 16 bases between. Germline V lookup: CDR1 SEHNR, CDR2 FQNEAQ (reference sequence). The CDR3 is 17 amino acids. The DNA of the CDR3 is TGTGCCAGCAGCTCTAGTGAGCGGGTTCTCTCCTACAATGAGCAGTTCTTC. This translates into CASSSSERVLSYNEQFF. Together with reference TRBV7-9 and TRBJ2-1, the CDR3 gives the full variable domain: DTGVSQNPRHKITKRGQNVTFRCDPISEHNRLYWYRQTLGQGPEFLTYFQNEAQLEKSRLLSDRFSAERPKGSFSTLEIQRTEQGDSAMYLCASSSSERVLSYNEQFFGPGTRLTVL.

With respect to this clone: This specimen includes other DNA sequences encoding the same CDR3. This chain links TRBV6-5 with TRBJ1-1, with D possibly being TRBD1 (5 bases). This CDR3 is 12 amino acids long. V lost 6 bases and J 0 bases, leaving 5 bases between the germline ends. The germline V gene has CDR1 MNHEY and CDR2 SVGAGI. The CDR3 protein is CASRTVNTEAFF. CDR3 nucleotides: TGTGCCAGCAGGACAGTGAACACTGAAGCTTTCTTT.

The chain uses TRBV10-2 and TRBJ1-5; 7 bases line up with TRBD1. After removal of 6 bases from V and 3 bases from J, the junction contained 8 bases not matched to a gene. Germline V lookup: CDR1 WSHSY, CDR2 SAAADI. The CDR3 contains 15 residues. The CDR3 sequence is CASRPPGGTNQPQHF. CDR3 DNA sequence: TGCGCCAGCAGACCCCCAGGGGGAACCAATCAGCCCCAGCATTTT.

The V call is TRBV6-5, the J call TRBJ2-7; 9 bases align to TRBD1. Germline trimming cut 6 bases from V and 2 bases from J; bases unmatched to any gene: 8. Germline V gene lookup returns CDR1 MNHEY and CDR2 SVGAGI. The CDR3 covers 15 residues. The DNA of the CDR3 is TGTGCCAGCAGCCTCACAGGGGGCCAAACCTACGAGCAGTACTTC. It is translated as CASSLTGGQTYEQYF.

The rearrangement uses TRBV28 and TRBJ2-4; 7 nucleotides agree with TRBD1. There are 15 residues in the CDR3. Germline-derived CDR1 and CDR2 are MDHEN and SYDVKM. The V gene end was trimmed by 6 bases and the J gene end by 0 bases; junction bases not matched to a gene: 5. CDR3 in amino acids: CASRGQTLAKNIQYF. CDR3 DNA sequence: TGTGCCAGCAGGGGACAGACTTTAGCCAAAAACATTCAGTACTTC.

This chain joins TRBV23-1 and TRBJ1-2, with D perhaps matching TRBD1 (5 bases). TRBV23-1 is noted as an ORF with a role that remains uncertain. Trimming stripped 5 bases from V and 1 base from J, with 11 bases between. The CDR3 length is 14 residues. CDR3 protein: CASSAGVRNYGYTF. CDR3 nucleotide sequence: TGCGCCAGCAGTGCGGGGGTCCGTAACTATGGCTACACCTTC.

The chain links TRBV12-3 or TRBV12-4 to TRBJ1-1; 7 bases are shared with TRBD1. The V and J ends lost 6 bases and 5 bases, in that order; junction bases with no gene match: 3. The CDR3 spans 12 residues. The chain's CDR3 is CASRTGETEAFF. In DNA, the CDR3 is TGTGCCAGCAGAACAGGGGAAACTGAAGCTTTCTTT.

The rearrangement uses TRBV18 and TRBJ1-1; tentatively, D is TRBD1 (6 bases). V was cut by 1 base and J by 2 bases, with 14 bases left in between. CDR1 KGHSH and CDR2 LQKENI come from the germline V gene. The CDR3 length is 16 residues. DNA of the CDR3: TGTGCCAGCTCACCACAATCCCGGACAGTTAACACTGAAGCTTTCTTT. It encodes CASSPQSRTVNTEAFF. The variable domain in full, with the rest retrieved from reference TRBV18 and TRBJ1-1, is NAGVMQNPRHLVRRRGQEARLRCSPMKGHSHVYWYRQLPEEGLKFMVYLQKENIIDESGMPKERFSAEFPKEGPSILRIQQVVRGDSAAYFCASSPQSRTVNTEAFFGQGTRLTVV.

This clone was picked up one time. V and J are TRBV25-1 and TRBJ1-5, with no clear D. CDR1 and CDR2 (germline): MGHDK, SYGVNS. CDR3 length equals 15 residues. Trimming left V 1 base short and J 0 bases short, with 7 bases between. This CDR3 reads CASSESGVSNQPQHF. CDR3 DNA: TGTGCCAGCAGTGAATCGGGAGTTAGCAATCAGCCCCAGCATTTT.

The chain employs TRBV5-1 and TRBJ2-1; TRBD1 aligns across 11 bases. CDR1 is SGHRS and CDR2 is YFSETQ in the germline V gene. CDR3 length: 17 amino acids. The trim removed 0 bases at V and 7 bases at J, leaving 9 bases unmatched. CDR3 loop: CASSLAEGTGGRNEQFF. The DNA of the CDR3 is TGCGCCAGCAGCTTGGCCGAGGGGACAGGGGGTAGGAATGAGCAGTTCTTC.

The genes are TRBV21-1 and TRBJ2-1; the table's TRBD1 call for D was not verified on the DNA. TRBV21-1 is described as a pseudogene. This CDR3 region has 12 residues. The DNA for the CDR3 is TGTGCCAGCACTCAGGGTGACAATGAGCAGTTCTTC. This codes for CASTQGDNEQFF.

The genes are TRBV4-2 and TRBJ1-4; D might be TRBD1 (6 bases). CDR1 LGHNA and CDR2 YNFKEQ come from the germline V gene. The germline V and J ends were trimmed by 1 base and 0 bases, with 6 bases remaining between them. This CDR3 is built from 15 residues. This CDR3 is CASSQAGATNEKLFF. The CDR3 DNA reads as TGTGCCAGCAGCCAAGCAGGGGCAACTAATGAAAAACTGTTTTTT.

This CDR3 reads CASQDRGRGEQYF. The CDR3 DNA sequence: TGTGCCAGTCAGGACAGGGGGCGCGGCGAGCAGTACTTC. V gene TRBV19 combines with J gene TRBJ2-7; 11 nucleotides agree with TRBD1. Germline lookup yields CDR1 LNHDA and CDR2 SQIVND (reference sequence). V lost 8 bases to trimming and J lost 6 bases; unmatched junction nucleotides: 6. The CDR3 is 13 residues long.

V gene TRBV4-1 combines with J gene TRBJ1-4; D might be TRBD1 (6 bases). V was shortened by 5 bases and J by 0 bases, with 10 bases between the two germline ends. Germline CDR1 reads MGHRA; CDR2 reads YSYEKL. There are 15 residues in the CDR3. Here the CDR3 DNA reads TGCGCCAGCAGCGCCAGACAGGCAACTAATGAAAAACTGTTTTTT. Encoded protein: CASSARQATNEKLFF.

The CDR3 DNA reads TGCGCCAGCAGAGGGGCGGAACAGATGAACACCGGGGAGCTGTTTTTT. This translates into CASRGAEQMNTGELFF. This chain joins TRBV5-1 and TRBJ2-2; TRBD1 is a possible D gene (5 bases). Trimming shortened V by 5 bases and J by 1 base, and 15 bases separated the two germline ends. Germline CDR1 is SGHRS and CDR2 is YFSETQ. This CDR3 contains 16 residues.

CDR3 in DNA: TGTGCCAGTAGAACTAGACTGGCCTACAATGAGCAGTTCTTC. Translated: CASRTRLAYNEQFF. J is TRBJ2-1 and V is TRBV6-5; TRBD2 might be the D (5 bases). Deletions cut 9 bases from V and 2 bases from J, with 14 bases between. Germline CDR1 reads MNHEY; CDR2 reads SVGAGI. CDR3 length: 14 amino acids.

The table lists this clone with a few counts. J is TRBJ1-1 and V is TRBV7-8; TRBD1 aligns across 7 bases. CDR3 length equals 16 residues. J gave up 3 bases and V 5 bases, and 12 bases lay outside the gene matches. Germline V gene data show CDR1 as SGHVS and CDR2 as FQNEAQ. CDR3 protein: CASSPRDSPWDTEAFF. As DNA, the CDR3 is TGTGCCAGCAGCCCTCGGGACAGTCCATGGGACACTGAAGCTTTCTTT.

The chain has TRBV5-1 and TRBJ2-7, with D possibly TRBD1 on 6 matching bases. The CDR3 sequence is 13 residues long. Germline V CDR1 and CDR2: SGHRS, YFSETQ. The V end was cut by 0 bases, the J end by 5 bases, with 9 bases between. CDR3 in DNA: TGCGCCAGCAGCTTGGACAGGGTGAACGAGCAGTACTTC. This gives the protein CASSLDRVNEQYF. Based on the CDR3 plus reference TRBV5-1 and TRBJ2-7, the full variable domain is KAGVTQTPRYLIKTRGQQVTLSCSPISGHRSVSWYQQTPGQGLQFLFEYFSETQRNKGNFPGRFSGRQFSNSRSEMNVSTLELGDSALYLCASSLDRVNEQYFGPGTRLTVT.

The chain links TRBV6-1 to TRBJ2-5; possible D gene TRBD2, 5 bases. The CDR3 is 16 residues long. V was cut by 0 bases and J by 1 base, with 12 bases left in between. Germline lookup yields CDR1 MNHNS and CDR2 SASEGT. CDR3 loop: CASSEALASPQETQYF. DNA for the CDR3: TGTGCCAGCAGTGAAGCGTTAGCTAGCCCCCAAGAGACCCAGTACTTC.